Each of the 19 T cell receptor beta chains below was sequenced from the same sample in a study of T cells in tuberculosis. After thawing and overnight rest, PBMC were stained with GMM-loaded CD1B tetramer, viability dye and anti-CD3 for sorting. C32 glucose monomycolate from Rhodococcus equi was loaded onto the CD1B tetramers. TCRdb keeps only in-frame clones here, not all; method: immunoSEQ multiplex PCR. This sample carries 70,000 to 95,000 clones, approximately 91% of them seen once, and the ten largest clones take approximately 2%. The sample was CD1b-GMM tetramer-negative cells sorted from PBMCs. The receptors come from an adult woman with latent tuberculosis.

The V and J genes are TRBV7-3 and TRBJ2-5, with D possibly matching TRBD2 (5 bases). V gave up 3 bases and J gave up 5 bases, with 10 bases separating them. The length of the CDR3 is 13 residues. Germline V gives CDR1 SGHTA, CDR2 FQGTGA. The CDR3 DNA follows: TGTGCCAGCAGCTTGGCGGGTTGGGAGACCCAGTACTTC. Amino acid sequence: CASSLAGWETQYF.

This clone came up once. V is TRBV29-1 and J is TRBJ1-4, with 7 bases matching TRBD1. Germline V gene lookup returns CDR1 SQVTM and CDR2 ANQGSEA. The CDR3 length is 13 residues. Trimming cost V 5 bases and J 5 bases; bases outside gene matches: 5. CDR3 nucleotides: TGCAGCGTTTCCGGGACAGCAAATGAAAAACTGTTTTTT. Translated, it gives CSVSGTANEKLFF. Full variable domain (rest looked up from reference TRBV29-1 and TRBJ1-4): SAVISQKPSRDICQRGTSLTIQCQVDSQVTMMFWYRQQPGQSLTLIATANQGSEATYESGFVIDKFPISRPNLTFSTLTVSNMSPEDSSIYLCSVSGTANEKLFFGSGTQLSVL.

This chain uses TRBV5-1 with TRBJ2-1; 10 bases line up with TRBD2. The germline gives CDR1 SGHRS, CDR2 YFSETQ. V was clipped by 5 bases and J by 3 bases; unmatched bases: 2. There are 14 residues in the CDR3. CDR3: CASRLAGDYNEQFF. Here the CDR3 DNA reads TGCGCCAGCAGGCTAGCGGGGGACTACAATGAGCAGTTCTTC.

V gene TRBV2 combines with J gene TRBJ1-1, with 9 bases lining up with TRBD1. Germline V lookup: CDR1 SNHLY, CDR2 FYNNEI. The CDR3 is 13 residues long. V was clipped by 4 bases and J by 9 bases; unmatched bases: 6. The CDR3 is CASSGQQGAKAFF. The CDR3 nucleotides are TGTGCCAGCAGTGGCCAACAGGGGGCCAAAGCTTTCTTT.

The CDR3 DNA reads as TGTGCCAGCAGCCCTCGGACAGGGAACGAAAAACTGTTTTTT. Residues: CASSPRTGNEKLFF. The chain couples TRBV7-9 to TRBJ1-4; 8 nucleotides match TRBD1. The CDR3 totals 14 residues. CDR1 SEHNR and CDR2 FQNEAQ come from the germline V gene (reference sequence). The V gene end was trimmed by 5 bases and the J gene end by 8 bases; junction bases not matched to a gene: 7.

The chain's CDR3 is CASSLGGNTEAFF. In DNA form, the CDR3 reads TGTGCCAGCAGCTTAGGAGGGAACACTGAAGCTTTCTTT. This chain joins TRBV11-3 and TRBJ1-1; no definite D call. The germline V and J ends were trimmed by 1 base and 1 base, with 4 bases remaining between them. Germline assignment: CDR1 SGHNT and CDR2 YENEEA. The CDR3 contains 13 residues.

The chain links TRBV30 to TRBJ2-3; D not resolved. CDR1 is GTSNPN and CDR2 is SVGIG in the germline V gene (reference sequence). V was cut by 6 bases and J by 4 bases, with 11 bases left in between. This CDR3 comprises 12 residues. CDR3 sequence: CACGFTADTQYF. The CDR3 bases are TGTGCCTGTGGTTTCACAGCAGATACGCAGTATTTT.

This clone appeared once. V and J are TRBV12-2 and TRBJ2-3; the D call TRBD2 from the table was never checked on the DNA. TRBV12-2 is a listed pseudogene. The CDR3 is 23 amino acids. CDR3 in amino acids: CASRLEGSTSGGAEPIYTDTQYF. For the CDR3, the DNA is TGTGCAAGTCGCTTAGAGGGGTCGACTAGCGGGGGGGCCGAGCCGATTTACACAGATACGCAGTATTTT.

V is TRBV6-1 and J is TRBJ2-2; 9 bases map to TRBD1. V trimming: 6 bases; J trimming: 6 bases; junction bases outside the gene matches: 2. CDR1 is MNHNS, CDR2 SASEGT, per germline. The CDR3 is 13 amino acids. The CDR3: CASRTGGPGELFF. The CDR3 nucleotides are TGTGCCAGCAGAACAGGGGGCCCCGGGGAGCTGTTTTTT.

The gene calls are TRBV27 and TRBJ1-4; 8 nucleotides line up with TRBD1. The junction had 7 bases not matched to a gene; V was cut back by 6 bases and J by 7 bases. The CDR3 is 14 residues long. Germline V gene data show CDR1 as MNHEY and CDR2 as SMNVEV (reference sequence). CDR3: CASSKQGGGEKLFF. The DNA for the CDR3 is TGTGCCAGCAGCAAACAGGGGGGGGGTGAAAAACTGTTTTTT.

This chain uses TRBV7-2 with TRBJ1-2, with 8 nucleotides matching TRBD1. The CDR3 extends over 13 amino acids. The V segment lost 4 bases and the J segment 6 bases; nucleotides outside the gene matches: 4. Germline V CDR1 and CDR2: SGHTA, FQGNSA. The CDR3 DNA reads TGTGCCAGCAGCTGGGACAGGTTCAATGGCTACACCTTC. As protein: CASSWDRFNGYTF.

The chain is built from TRBV28 and TRBJ2-5; possible D gene TRBD2, 6 bases. CDR1 MDHEN and CDR2 SYDVKM come from the germline V gene. V dropped 3 bases and J dropped 5 bases, with 10 bases sitting between them. The CDR3 loop spans 13 amino acids. The CDR3 loop reads CASSFLAVETQYF. The CDR3 nucleotides read TGTGCCAGCAGTTTTTTAGCGGTGGAGACCCAGTACTTC.

The V call is TRBV5-4, the J call TRBJ2-1; D is possibly TRBD2 (7 bases). The ends were cut back, 1 base at V and 5 bases at J, with 13 bases in the middle. Germline CDR1 SGHNT, CDR2 YYREEE (reference sequence). The CDR3 length is 15 residues. CDR3 in DNA: TGTGCCAGCAGCTTGATCGGGGGGCAAGACAATGAGCAGTTCTTC. Amino acids: CASSLIGGQDNEQFF.

In DNA, the CDR3 is TGTGCCAGCAGCCTTCCGGGACTAGCGGCCGTATATGAGCAGTTCTTC. Its protein product is CASSLPGLAAVYEQFF. The chain has TRBV5-6 and TRBJ2-1, with 11 bases matching TRBD2. Germline lookup yields CDR1 SGHDT and CDR2 YYEEEE. V trimming: 4 bases; J trimming: 8 bases; junction bases outside the gene matches: 11. This CDR3 is built from 16 residues.

The chain recombines TRBV6-1 with TRBJ1-4, with D unclear. This CDR3 has 12 amino acids. Germline V gene sequence: CDR1 MNHNS, CDR2 SASEGT. Trimming pared 7 bases from V and 3 bases from J, leaving 6 bases between. The CDR3 DNA reads TGTGCCAGCATGAGTCCTAATGAAAAACTGTTTTTT. Translating it yields CASMSPNEKLFF.

V usage is TRBV28 and J usage is TRBJ2-2; the match to TRBD1 covers 7 bases. Germline CDR1 is MDHEN and CDR2 is SYDVKM. The CDR3 totals 18 residues. Trimming cost V 3 bases and J 2 bases; bases outside gene matches: 12. The CDR3 region is CASSFPPPGTENTGELFF. The CDR3 nucleotides are TGTGCCAGCAGTTTTCCTCCTCCCGGGACAGAAAACACCGGGGAGCTGTTTTTT.

The chain's CDR3 is CATSRRPGQANTGELFF. CDR3 in DNA: TGTGCCACCAGCAGAAGACCGGGACAGGCGAACACCGGGGAGCTGTTTTTT. The chain uses TRBV15 and TRBJ2-2, with 8 bases that match TRBD1. The CDR3 has 17 residues. J was trimmed by 0 bases and V by 2 bases; bases with no gene match: 5. CDR1 and CDR2 from the germline V gene are LNHNV and YYDKDF (reference sequence).

The J gene is TRBJ2-1, the V gene TRBV6-1; D is unresolved. V lost 0 bases and J lost 6, with 12 bases in between. Germline V gene data show CDR1 as MNHNS and CDR2 as SASEGT. The CDR3 totals 15 residues. The CDR3 region has the DNA TGTGCCAGCAGTGAAGCTTCTAATGGTATCAATGAGCAGTTCTTC. Its translation: CASSEASNGINEQFF.

The chain recombines TRBV29-1 with TRBJ2-1; tentative D call: TRBD1 (6 bases). The CDR3 totals 13 residues. Germline V gene lookup returns CDR1 SQVTM and CDR2 ANQGSEA. V lost 2 bases and J 7 bases, leaving 12 bases between the germline ends. The CDR3 region has the DNA TGCAGCGTTGAAACCGGACAGAAGAATGAGCAGTTCTTC. Translating it yields CSVETGQKNEQFF.